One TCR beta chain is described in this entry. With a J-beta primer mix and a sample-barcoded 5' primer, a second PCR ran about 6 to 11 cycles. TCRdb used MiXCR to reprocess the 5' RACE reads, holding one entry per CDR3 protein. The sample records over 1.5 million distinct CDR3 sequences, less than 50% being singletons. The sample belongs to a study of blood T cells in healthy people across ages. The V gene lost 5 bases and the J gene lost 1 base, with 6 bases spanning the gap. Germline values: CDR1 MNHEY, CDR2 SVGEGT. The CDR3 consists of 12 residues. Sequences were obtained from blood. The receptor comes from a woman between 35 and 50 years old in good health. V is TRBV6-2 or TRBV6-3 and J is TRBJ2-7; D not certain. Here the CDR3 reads CASSEQSYEQYF. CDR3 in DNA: TGTGCCAGCAGTGAACAGTCCTACGAGCAGTACTTC.